This entry concerns a single TCR beta chain. Its antigen remains unidentified. The data belong to a study of response to subunit inactivated influenza vaccine. General observations from the study: Few new T cells, the authors suggested, are recruited by each seasonal influenza vaccination.

TCRdb processed the RT-PCR reads anew with MiXCR; each CDR3 protein has one entry. The data show some 600,000 distinct CDR3 sequences, 11% to 15% seen once. The CDR3 sequence is 17 residues long. Trimming shortened V by 1 base and J by 0 bases, and 15 bases separated the two germline ends. In germline, CDR1 is SGHAT, CDR2 FQNNGV. The sequence came from a man aged 50 or older who received an inactivated influenza vaccine. This rearrangement joins TRBV11-2 to TRBJ2-5, with D possibly TRBD1 on 5 matching bases. Here the sequenced sample was PBMCs from blood, taken around 15 days before vaccination. The CDR3 DNA follows: TGTGCCAGCAGCTTAGTAATGGGGCCACCTTACCAAGAGACCCAGTACTTC. Amino acids: CASSLVMGPPYQETQYF. The full variable domain, completed using reference TRBV11-2 and TRBJ2-5, is EAGVAQSPRYKIIEKRQSVAFWCNPISGHATLYWYQQILGQGPKLLIQFQNNGVVDDSQLPKDRFSAERLKGVDSTLKIQPAKLEDSAVYLCASSLVMGPPYQETQYFGPGTRLLVL.